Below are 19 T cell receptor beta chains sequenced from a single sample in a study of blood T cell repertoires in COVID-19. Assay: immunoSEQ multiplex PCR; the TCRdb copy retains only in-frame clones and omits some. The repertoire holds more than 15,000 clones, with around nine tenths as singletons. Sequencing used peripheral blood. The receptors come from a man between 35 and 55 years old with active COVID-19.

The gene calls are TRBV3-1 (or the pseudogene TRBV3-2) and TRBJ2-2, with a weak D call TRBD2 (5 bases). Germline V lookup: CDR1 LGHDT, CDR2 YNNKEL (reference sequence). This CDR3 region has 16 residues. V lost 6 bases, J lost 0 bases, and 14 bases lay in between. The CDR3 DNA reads TGTGCCAGCAGTAAACCAGCGGATCCGAACACCGGGGAGCTGTTTTTT. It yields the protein CASSKPADPNTGELFF.

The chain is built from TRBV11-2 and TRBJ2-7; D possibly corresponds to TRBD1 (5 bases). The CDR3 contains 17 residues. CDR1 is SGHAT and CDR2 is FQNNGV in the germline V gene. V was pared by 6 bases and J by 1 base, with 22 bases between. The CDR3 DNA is TGTGCCAGCAGACAAACGTTTCGTGGGGCCGCTTCCTACGAGCAGTACTTC. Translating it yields CASRQTFRGAASYEQYF.

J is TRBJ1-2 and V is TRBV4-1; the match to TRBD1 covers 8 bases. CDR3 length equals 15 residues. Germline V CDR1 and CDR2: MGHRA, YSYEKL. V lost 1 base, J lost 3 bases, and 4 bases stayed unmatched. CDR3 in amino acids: CASSQVPGGDYGYTF. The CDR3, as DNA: TGCGCCAGCAGCCAAGTACCAGGGGGCGACTATGGCTACACCTTC.

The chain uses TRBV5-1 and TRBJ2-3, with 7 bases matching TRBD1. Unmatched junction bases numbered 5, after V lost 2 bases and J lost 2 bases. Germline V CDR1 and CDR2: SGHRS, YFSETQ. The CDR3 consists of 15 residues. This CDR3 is CASSLFRGNTDTQYF. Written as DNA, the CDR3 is TGCGCCAGCAGCTTATTCAGGGGGAACACAGATACGCAGTATTTT.

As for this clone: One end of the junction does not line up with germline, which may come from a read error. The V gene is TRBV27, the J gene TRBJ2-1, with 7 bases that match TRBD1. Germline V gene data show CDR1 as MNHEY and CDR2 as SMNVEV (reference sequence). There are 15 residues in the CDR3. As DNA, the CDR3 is TGTGCCGGCAGTTTATCTCAGGGGGCCTACAATGAGCAGTTCTTC. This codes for CAGSLSQGAYNEQFF.

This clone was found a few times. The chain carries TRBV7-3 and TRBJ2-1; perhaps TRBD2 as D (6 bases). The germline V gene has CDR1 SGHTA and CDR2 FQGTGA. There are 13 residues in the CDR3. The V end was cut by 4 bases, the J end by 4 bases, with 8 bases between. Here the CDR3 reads CASSYGGYNEQFF. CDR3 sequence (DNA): TGTGCCAGCAGCTACGGGGGTTACAATGAGCAGTTCTTC.

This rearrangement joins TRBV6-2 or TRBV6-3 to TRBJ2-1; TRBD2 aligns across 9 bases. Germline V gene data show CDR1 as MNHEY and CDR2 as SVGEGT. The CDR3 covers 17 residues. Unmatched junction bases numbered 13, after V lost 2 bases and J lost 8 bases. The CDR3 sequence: CASSYDPWREGGDEQFF. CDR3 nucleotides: TGTGCCAGCAGTTACGACCCCTGGCGGGAGGGAGGCGATGAGCAGTTCTTC.

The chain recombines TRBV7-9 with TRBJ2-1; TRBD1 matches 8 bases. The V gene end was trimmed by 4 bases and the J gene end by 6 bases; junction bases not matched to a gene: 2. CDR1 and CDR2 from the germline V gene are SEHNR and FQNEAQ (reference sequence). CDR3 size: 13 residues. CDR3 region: CASSSDRANEQFF. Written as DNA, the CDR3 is TGTGCCAGCAGCTCGGACAGGGCCAATGAGCAGTTCTTC. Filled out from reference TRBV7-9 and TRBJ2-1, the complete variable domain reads DTGVSQNPRHKITKRGQNVTFRCDPISEHNRLYWYRQTLGQGPEFLTYFQNEAQLEKSRLLSDRFSAERPKGSFSTLEIQRTEQGDSAMYLCASSSDRANEQFFGPGTRLTVL.

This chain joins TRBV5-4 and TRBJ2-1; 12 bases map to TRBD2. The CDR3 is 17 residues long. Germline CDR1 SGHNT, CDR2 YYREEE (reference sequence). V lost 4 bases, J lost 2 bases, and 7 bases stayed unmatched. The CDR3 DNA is TGTGCCAGCAGCACCGGACTAGCGGGGTTAGCCTACAATGAGCAGTTCTTC. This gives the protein CASSTGLAGLAYNEQFF.

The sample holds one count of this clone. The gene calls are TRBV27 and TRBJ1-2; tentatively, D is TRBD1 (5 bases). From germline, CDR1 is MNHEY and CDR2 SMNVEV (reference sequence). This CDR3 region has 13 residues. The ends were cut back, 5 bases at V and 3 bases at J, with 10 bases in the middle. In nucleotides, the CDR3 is TGTGCCAGCAGTGATGGGGGGGACTATGGCTACACCTTC. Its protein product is CASSDGGDYGYTF.

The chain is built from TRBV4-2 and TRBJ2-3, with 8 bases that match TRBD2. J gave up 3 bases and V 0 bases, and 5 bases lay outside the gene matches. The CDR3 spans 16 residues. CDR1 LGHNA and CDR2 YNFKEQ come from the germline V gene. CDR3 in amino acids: CASSQDQASGTDTQYF. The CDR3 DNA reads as TGTGCCAGCAGCCAAGATCAGGCTAGCGGGACAGATACGCAGTATTTT.

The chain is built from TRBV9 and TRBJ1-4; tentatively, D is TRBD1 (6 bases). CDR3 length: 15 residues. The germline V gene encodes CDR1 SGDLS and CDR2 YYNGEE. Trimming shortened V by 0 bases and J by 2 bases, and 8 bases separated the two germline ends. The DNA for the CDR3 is TGTGCCAGCAGCGTAGGGGGGCACACTAATGAAAAACTGTTTTTT. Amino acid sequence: CASSVGGHTNEKLFF.

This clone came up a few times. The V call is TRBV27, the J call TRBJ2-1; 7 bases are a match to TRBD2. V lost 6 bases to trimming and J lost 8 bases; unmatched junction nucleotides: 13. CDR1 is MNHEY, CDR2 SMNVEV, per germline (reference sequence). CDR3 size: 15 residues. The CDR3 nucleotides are TGTGCCAGCAGCTCTAGGGGCGGGAGCTGGGATGAGCAGTTCTTC. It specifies CASSSRGGSWDEQFF.

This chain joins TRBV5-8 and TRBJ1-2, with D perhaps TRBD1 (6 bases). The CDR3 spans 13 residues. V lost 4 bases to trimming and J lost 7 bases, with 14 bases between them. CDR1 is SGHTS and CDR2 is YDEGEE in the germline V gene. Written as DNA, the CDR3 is TGTGCCAGCAGCAACACAGGGAATGGTGGCTACACCTTC. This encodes CASSNTGNGGYTF.

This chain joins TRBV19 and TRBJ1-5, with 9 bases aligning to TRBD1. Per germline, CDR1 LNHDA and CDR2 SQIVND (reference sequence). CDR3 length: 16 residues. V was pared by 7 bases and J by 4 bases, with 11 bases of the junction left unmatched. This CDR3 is CASTGTGSLGNQPQHF. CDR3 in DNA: TGTGCCAGTACCGGGACAGGGTCTCTGGGAAATCAGCCCCAGCATTTT.

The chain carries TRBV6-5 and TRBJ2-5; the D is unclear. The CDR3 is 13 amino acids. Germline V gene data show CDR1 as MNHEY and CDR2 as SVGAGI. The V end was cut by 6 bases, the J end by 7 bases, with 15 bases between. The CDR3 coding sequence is TGTGCCAGCAGCGACCCAATGCGGTGGACCCAGTACTTC. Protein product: CASSDPMRWTQYF.

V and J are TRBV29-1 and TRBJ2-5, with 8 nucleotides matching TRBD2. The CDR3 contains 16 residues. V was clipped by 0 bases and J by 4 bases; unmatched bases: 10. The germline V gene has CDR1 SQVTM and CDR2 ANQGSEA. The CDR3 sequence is CSVEDLTGGPGETQYF. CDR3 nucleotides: TGCAGCGTTGAAGATTTAACGGGAGGGCCGGGAGAGACCCAGTACTTC. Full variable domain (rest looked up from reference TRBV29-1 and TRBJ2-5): SAVISQKPSRDICQRGTSLTIQCQVDSQVTMMFWYRQQPGQSLTLIATANQGSEATYESGFVIDKFPISRPNLTFSTLTVSNMSPEDSSIYLCSVEDLTGGPGETQYFGPGTRLLVL.

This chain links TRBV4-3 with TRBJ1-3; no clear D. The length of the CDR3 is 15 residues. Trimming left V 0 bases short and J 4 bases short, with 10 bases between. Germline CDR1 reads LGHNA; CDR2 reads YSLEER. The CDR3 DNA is TGCGCCAGCAGCCAAGACGCAGGAATAGGAAACACCATATATTTT. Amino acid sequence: CASSQDAGIGNTIYF.

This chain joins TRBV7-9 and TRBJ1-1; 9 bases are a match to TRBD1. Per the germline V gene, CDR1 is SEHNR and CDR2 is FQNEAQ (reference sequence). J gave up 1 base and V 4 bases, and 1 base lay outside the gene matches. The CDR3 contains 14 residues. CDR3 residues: CASSSTGGNTEAFF. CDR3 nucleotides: TGTGCCAGCAGCTCGACAGGGGGGAACACTGAAGCTTTCTTT.